The clone carrying this T cell receptor beta chain was counted a few times. V lost 5 bases and J lost 1, with 11 bases in between. Per the germline V gene, CDR1 is MDHEN and CDR2 is SYDVKM. The CDR3 loop spans 14 amino acids. The record originates from a study of blood T cell repertoires in COVID-19. This study enrolled people aged about 18 to 100 from about two dozen US geographic areas. Sequenced by immunoSEQ multiplex PCR; TCRdb stores in-frame clones only, minus some. The sample lists 200,000 to 250,000 clones, 83% occurring once. The receptor's source is a woman in her 40s who had been exposed to COVID-19. J is TRBJ1-1 and V is TRBV28; weak D call: TRBD1 (6 bases). Sequencing was done on a sample of PBMCs or T cells enriched from blood (not recorded which). The CDR3 DNA is TGTGCCAGCAGTCCCGGACAGACGAACACTGAAGCTTTCTTT. Translated, it gives CASSPGQTNTEAFF.